Below are 7 T cell receptor beta chains sequenced from a single sample in a study of T cell changes during pregnancy in multiple sclerosis. TCRdb's table, derived via immunoSEQ multiplex PCR, lists solely in-frame clones and lacks some. In the table there are 70,000 to 95,000 clones, 85% to 95% of which are singletons. The specimen was CD4+ T cells from peripheral blood mononuclear cells, collected in the second trimester of pregnancy. These receptors all come from a female donor with multiple sclerosis, enrolled in a pregnancy study.

This clone has only a few counts. This chain joins TRBV9 and TRBJ1-2, with TRBD1 identical over 9 bases. With 4 bases clipped from V and 8 bases from J, the junction kept 15 bases outside the gene matches. CDR3 length equals 16 residues. Germline values: CDR1 SGDLS, CDR2 YYNGEE. The CDR3 nucleotides are TGTGCCAGCAGCCCCAGAGGTTACAGGGGGCTCCTCGGCTACACCTTC. The encoded protein is CASSPRGYRGLLGYTF.

The chain carries TRBV9 and TRBJ2-3; tentative D call: TRBD2 (6 bases). There are 15 residues in the CDR3. Trimming cost V 3 bases and J 0 bases, with 11 bases left between them. Germline-derived CDR1 and CDR2 are SGDLS and YYNGEE. The CDR3 nucleotides are TGTGCCAGCAGCGAGCTGGCGGGGAGCACAGATACGCAGTATTTT. Protein sequence: CASSELAGSTDTQYF.

The gene calls are TRBV27 and TRBJ2-7; perhaps TRBD2 as D (6 bases). Between the trimmed V and J ends, which lost 6 bases and 3 bases, there was a span of 33 bases. The CDR3 extends over 20 amino acids. Per the germline V gene, CDR1 is MNHEY and CDR2 is SMNVEV (reference sequence). CDR3 in amino acids: CASRLRTRMPGRQENYEQYF. CDR3 nucleotide sequence: TGTGCCAGCAGACTAAGGACCCGAATGCCGGGGAGGCAGGAGAACTACGAGCAGTACTTC.

CDR3 region: CASSTPGLGLNEQFF. The CDR3 DNA reads as TGTGCCAGCAGTACGCCGGGACTAGGACTCAATGAGCAGTTCTTC. V is TRBV28 and J is TRBJ2-1; 8 bases agree with TRBD2. Germline CDR1 MDHEN, CDR2 SYDVKM. The CDR3 has 15 amino acids. V lost 5 bases, J lost 6 bases, and 9 bases stayed unmatched. Variable domain in full (rest from reference TRBV28 and TRBJ2-1): DVKVTQSSRYLVKRTGEKVFLECVQDMDHENMFWYRQDPGLGLRLIYFSYDVKMKEKGDIPEGYSVSREKKERFSLILESASTNQTSMYLCASSTPGLGLNEQFFGPGTRLTVL.

This sequence joins TRBV6-5 and TRBJ1-1, with D perhaps TRBD1 (6 bases). Germline-derived CDR1 and CDR2 are MNHEY and SVGAGI. Between the trimmed V and J ends, which lost 2 bases and 0 bases, there was a span of 10 bases. The CDR3 covers 15 residues. The CDR3 is CASSYGGGMNTEAFF. The CDR3 nucleotides read TGTGCCAGCAGTTACGGGGGGGGCATGAACACTGAAGCTTTCTTT.

This rearrangement joins TRBV18 to TRBJ1-4, with D hard to call. This CDR3 is 14 amino acids long. V was cut by 2 bases and J by 0 bases, with 4 bases left in between. Germline loops: CDR1 KGHSH, CDR2 LQKENI. The CDR3 bases are TGTGCCAGCTCACCAACATCAACTAATGAAAAACTGTTTTTT. This gives the protein CASSPTSTNEKLFF.

As concerns this clone: One end of the junction varies from germline; a read error may be responsible. The DNA for the CDR3 is TGTGCCAGCTCACTGGACCTAGCTCCCTATAATGAGCAGTTCTTC. Amino acid sequence: CASSLDLAPYNEQFF. This sequence joins TRBV18 and TRBJ2-1, with TRBD2 as a possible D gene (5 bases). Germline CDR1 is KGHSH and CDR2 is LQKENI. The CDR3 is 15 residues long.